These 6 T cell receptor beta chains originate from one sample sequenced in a study of T cells in Graves' hyperthyroidism and ophthalmopathy. TCR beta CDR3 regions were amplified from RNA. A first-round RT-PCR of the TCR CDR3 used the HTBI primer set. TCRdb ran MiXCR on the multiplex PCR reads and lists one entry per CDR3 protein. Among some 600,000 distinct CDR3 sequences listed, approximately 15% were seen once. Sequencing was done on a sample of blood. The receptors derive from a woman aged 25 to 39 with Graves' hyperthyroidism that later progressed to Graves' ophthalmopathy.

This clonotype was seen just once. A clone one base away is much larger, so this may be a read error. The chain employs TRBV30 and TRBJ1-2; the D gene is possibly TRBD1 (5 bases). The CDR3 covers 14 residues. Germline values: CDR1 GTSNPN, CDR2 SVGIG (reference sequence). Trimming cost V 4 bases and J 5 bases, with 17 bases left between them. CDR3 in DNA: TGTGCCTGGACCGGAAAGGGGATCGCTTATGGCTACACCTTC. Translation: CAWTGKGIAYGYTF.

The chain recombines TRBV3-1 with TRBJ2-2; a weak D match, TRBD2 (6 bases). The germline V and J ends were trimmed by 3 bases and 7 bases, with 15 bases remaining between them. CDR1 and CDR2 (germline): LGHDT, YNNKEL (reference sequence). The CDR3 spans 15 residues. The CDR3 DNA follows: TGTGCCAGCAGCCATTTGAGTCGGGAGCTCGGGGAGCTGTTTTTT. Amino acids: CASSHLSRELGELFF. The full variable domain, completed using reference TRBV3-1 and TRBJ2-2, is DTAVSQTPKYLVTQMGNDKSIKCEQNLGHDTMYWYKQDSKKFLKIMFSYNNKELIINETVPNRFSPKSPDKAHLNLHINSLELGDSAVYFCASSHLSRELGELFFGEGSRLTVL.

This chain connects TRBV19 to TRBJ1-4; D is undetermined. Germline CDR1 and CDR2: LNHDA and SQIVND (reference sequence). The CDR3 loop spans 14 amino acids. V lost 10 bases and J 5 bases, leaving 17 bases between the germline ends. Here the CDR3 DNA reads TGTGCCACGAGCCAACGACGGTTAAATGAAAAACTGTTTTTT. Its translation is CATSQRRLNEKLFF.

This clonotype was observed a handful of times. The chain is built from TRBV3-1 and TRBJ1-2; possibly TRBD1 for D (6 bases). The CDR3 extends over 14 amino acids. V shed 1 base and J shed 5 bases, with 11 bases lying between them. CDR1 and CDR2 (germline): LGHDT, YNNKEL (reference sequence). CDR3 nucleotides: TGTGCCAGCAGCCAAGGGACAGTAGTTTATGGCTACACCTTC. Translating it yields CASSQGTVVYGYTF.

This clonotype has just a few counts. The rearrangement uses TRBV6-1 and TRBJ2-7, with D unclear. Germline loops: CDR1 MNHNS, CDR2 SASEGT. This CDR3 has 14 amino acids. Deletions cut 11 bases from V and 2 bases from J, with 19 bases between. The CDR3 DNA sequence: TGTGCCGCCACTCCGGACCAAACTACCTACGAGCAGTACTTC. It encodes CAATPDQTTYEQYF.

This chain connects TRBV30 to TRBJ1-1, with D perhaps matching TRBD1 (6 bases). The V gene lost 6 bases and the J gene lost 11 bases, with 13 bases spanning the gap. Germline loops: CDR1 GTSNPN, CDR2 SVGIG (reference sequence). The CDR3 has 10 residues. CDR3 sequence (DNA): TGTGCCTGCAGGACAGTGGGGGCTTTCTTT. Residues: CACRTVGAFF.